The 23 T cell receptor beta chains below were found in one sample sequenced in a study of CD8+ T cells in alopecia areata (dated by TCRdb to 2016 to 2018). The time point label of this sample denotes: baseline before oral tofacitinib. The library was made by the immunoSEQ multiplex PCR assay. RNA was extracted from all samples and reverse transcribed into cDNA as template for TCR sequencing. Drawn from immuneACCESS, this table holds only the in-frame rearrangements with V and J called that TCRdb kept. Clones are partly lost; checked studies trace under half to an unresolved V gene and leave the rest unexplained. This sample is represented by 140,000 to 150,000 clones; around 51% of them were singletons. The top ten constitute less than 1% of the sample. Sequenced material: CD4+ T cells sorted from blood, taken at week 0. Receptor source: a human donor with alopecia areata.

This rearrangement joins TRBV29-1 to TRBJ2-4; 8 bases are shared with TRBD2. Losses at the gene ends were 6 bases for V and 1 base for J; bases not matched to a gene: 5. This CDR3 is 14 amino acids long. The germline CDR1 and CDR2 sequences are SQVTM and ANQGSEA. The CDR3 loop reads CSVSGSEAKNIQYF. The CDR3 DNA follows: TGCAGCGTGAGCGGGAGTGAGGCCAAAAACATTCAGTACTTC.

CDR3 DNA sequence: TGCAGTGCTAGGCCCGTGTACGAGCAGTACTTC. Translation gives CSARPVYEQYF. This chain joins TRBV20-1 and TRBJ2-7; D gene uncertain. Trimming took 3 bases from V and 4 from J, leaving 7 bases between them. The CDR3 has 11 amino acids. Looked up from germline, CDR1 is DFQATT and CDR2 is SNEGSKA (reference sequence).

This clone was recorded only once. The chain is built from TRBV5-1 and TRBJ1-1; no reliable D call. The CDR3 runs to 13 residues. Looked up from germline, CDR1 is SGHRS and CDR2 is YFSETQ. The V end was cut by 0 bases, the J end by 4 bases, with 7 bases between. In DNA, the CDR3 is TGCGCCAGCAGCTTGGCCGGACTCACTGAAGCTTTCTTT. This encodes CASSLAGLTEAFF. Supplemented by reference TRBV5-1 and TRBJ1-1, the full variable domain reads KAGVTQTPRYLIKTRGQQVTLSCSPISGHRSVSWYQQTPGQGLQFLFEYFSETQRNKGNFPGRFSGRQFSNSRSEMNVSTLELGDSALYLCASSLAGLTEAFFGQGTRLTVV.

This sequence joins TRBV30 and TRBJ2-7; tentatively, D is TRBD1 (5 bases). This CDR3 comprises 13 residues. Per the germline V gene, CDR1 is GTSNPN and CDR2 is SVGIG (reference sequence). Written as DNA, the CDR3 is TGTGCACAAACCGCGCCAGGGTCGGTCGAGCAGTACTTC. Translated, it gives CAQTAPGSVEQYF.

In this sample, this clone turned up a few times. The chain is built from TRBV2 and TRBJ2-5; D is perhaps TRBD2 (6 bases). V was trimmed by 9 bases and J by 5 bases, leaving 13 bases between them. The germline V gene has CDR1 SNHLY and CDR2 FYNNEI. The CDR3 is 12 amino acids. CDR3 sequence: CARPEGRETQYF. CDR3 coding DNA: TGTGCCAGACCGGAGGGACGGGAGACCCAGTACTTC.

Regarding this clone: In the same sample, other DNA sequences code for this CDR3. The chain combines TRBV9 with TRBJ2-5, with 9 bases matching TRBD2. Germline CDR1 SGDLS, CDR2 YYNGEE. Trimming cost V 2 bases and J 4 bases; bases outside gene matches: 6. The CDR3 loop spans 15 amino acids. The chain's CDR3 is CASSVNSGSGETQYF. CDR3 bases: TGTGCCAGCAGCGTGAATAGCGGGAGCGGAGAGACCCAGTACTTC.

The chain couples TRBV27 to TRBJ2-5; 10 nucleotides line up with TRBD1. The junction had 5 bases not matched to a gene; V was cut back by 1 base and J by 9 bases. The CDR3 is 14 amino acids. CDR1 and CDR2 from the germline V gene are MNHEY and SMNVEV (reference sequence). CDR3 nucleotide sequence: TGTGCCAGCAGTTTATACGGGACAGGGGAGGCCCAGTACTTC. Translating gives CASSLYGTGEAQYF.

The chain carries TRBV7-8 and TRBJ1-1, with D possibly matching TRBD1 (6 bases). This CDR3 region has 15 residues. Trimming pared 1 base from V and 0 bases from J, leaving 9 bases between. Per germline, CDR1 SGHVS and CDR2 FQNEAQ. The CDR3 reads CASSLEGGMNTEAFF. Written as DNA, the CDR3 is TGTGCCAGCAGCTTAGAGGGGGGGATGAACACTGAAGCTTTCTTT.

This clone occurred a few times. The rearrangement joins TRBV29-1 to TRBJ2-5, with TRBD1 matching 8 bases. This CDR3 is built from 14 residues. Germline V gene lookup returns CDR1 SQVTM and CDR2 ANQGSEA. V lost 4 bases, J lost 7 bases, and 11 bases stayed unmatched. The CDR3: CSVGGQEPWRTQYF. The DNA of the CDR3 is TGCAGCGTTGGGGGACAGGAACCATGGAGGACCCAGTACTTC. Complete variable domain (other parts from reference TRBV29-1 and TRBJ2-5): SAVISQKPSRDICQRGTSLTIQCQVDSQVTMMFWYRQQPGQSLTLIATANQGSEATYESGFVIDKFPISRPNLTFSTLTVSNMSPEDSSIYLCSVGGQEPWRTQYFGPGTRLLVL.

This clone was detected once. The chain carries TRBV30 and TRBJ1-2, with 7 bases lining up with TRBD1. V lost 2 bases, J lost 6 bases, and 12 bases stayed unmatched. The CDR3 has 15 residues. Germline CDR1 reads GTSNPN; CDR2 reads SVGIG (reference sequence). The CDR3 here is CAWSRFDRVGDGYTF. In DNA form, the CDR3 reads TGTGCCTGGAGTAGGTTTGACAGGGTAGGGGATGGCTACACCTTC.

The gene calls are TRBV5-6 and TRBJ2-7, with D possibly being TRBD1 (6 bases). Per germline, CDR1 SGHDT and CDR2 YYEEEE. Trimming removed 5 bases at V and 2 bases at J, with 11 bases between. The CDR3 totals 13 residues. The CDR3 DNA is TGTGCCAGCAGTCTCAGGGGCGCCTACGAGCAGTACTTC. This translates into CASSLRGAYEQYF.

This chain connects TRBV28 to TRBJ1-5; 8 bases are shared with TRBD1. Per the germline V gene, CDR1 is MDHEN and CDR2 is SYDVKM. J lost 7 bases, V lost 2 bases, and 7 bases had no gene match. The CDR3 runs to 15 residues. The CDR3 protein is CASSLAGTGGQPQHF. The DNA of the CDR3 is TGTGCCAGCAGTTTAGCCGGGACAGGAGGCCAGCCCCAGCATTTT.

The chain recombines TRBV29-1 with TRBJ2-5; TRBD1 agrees at 9 bases. Germline CDR1 SQVTM, CDR2 ANQGSEA. CDR3 size: 13 residues. After removal of 3 bases from V and 5 bases from J, the junction contained 4 bases not matched to a gene. CDR3 in amino acids: CSVDGTGSETQYF. The CDR3 region has the DNA TGCAGCGTTGACGGGACAGGGAGTGAGACCCAGTACTTC.

V usage is TRBV27 and J usage is TRBJ2-7; D is possibly TRBD1 (6 bases). Trimming left V 4 bases short and J 6 bases short, with 10 bases between. Germline CDR1 MNHEY, CDR2 SMNVEV (reference sequence). This CDR3 spans 12 amino acids. The CDR3 loop is CASSSNRVEQYF. The CDR3 nucleotides are TGTGCCAGCAGTTCAAACAGGGTCGAGCAGTACTTC.

This clone turned up a few times. The chain uses TRBV29-1 and TRBJ2-3; no clear D. Between the trimmed V and J ends, which lost 4 bases and 5 bases, there was a span of 13 bases. CDR1 and CDR2 (germline): SQVTM, ANQGSEA. The CDR3 sequence is 13 residues long. This CDR3 reads CSVGPPKGDTQYF. CDR3 sequence (DNA): TGCAGCGTTGGTCCCCCAAAGGGAGATACGCAGTATTTT.

This clone occurred a few times. This sequence joins TRBV29-1 and TRBJ2-6, with D unresolved. Germline V gene data show CDR1 as SQVTM and CDR2 as ANQGSEA. CDR3 length: 14 residues. With 1 base removed from V and 3 bases from J, the gap between germline ends came to 7 bases. The CDR3 region is CSVEGGGGANVLTF. The CDR3 DNA reads TGCAGCGTTGAAGGGGGTGGTGGGGCCAACGTCCTGACTTTC.

This clone was counted only a few times. V is TRBV7-2 and J is TRBJ2-3, with 13 bases that match TRBD2. Per the germline V gene, CDR1 is SGHTA and CDR2 is FQGNSA. The length of the CDR3 is 15 residues. Trimming cost V 4 bases and J 5 bases; bases outside gene matches: 3. CDR3 sequence (DNA): TGTGCCAGCAGCTCATGGACTAGCGGGAGAGATACGCAGTATTTT. Translated, it gives CASSSWTSGRDTQYF.

In its sample, this clone was seen a few times. DNA of the CDR3: TGCAGCGTGGAAACAGGGGGCTCTGGAAACACCATATATTTT. Its protein is CSVETGGSGNTIYF. The chain carries TRBV29-1 and TRBJ1-3; 8 nucleotides match TRBD1. V gave up 6 bases and J gave up 0 bases; unmatched junction bases: 4. The CDR3 extends over 14 amino acids. CDR1 and CDR2 (germline): SQVTM, ANQGSEA.

The gene calls are TRBV5-1 and TRBJ2-7, with a weak D call TRBD2 (6 bases). The CDR3 has 14 residues. The V and J ends lost 1 base and 4 bases respectively, with 12 bases between them. Germline V CDR1 and CDR2: SGHRS, YFSETQ. DNA of the CDR3: TGCGCCAGCAGCTTGATCGGGGGTGGATACGAGCAGTACTTC. Its translation is CASSLIGGGYEQYF. Using reference TRBV5-1 and TRBJ2-7 for the parts outside the CDR3, the full variable domain is KAGVTQTPRYLIKTRGQQVTLSCSPISGHRSVSWYQQTPGQGLQFLFEYFSETQRNKGNFPGRFSGRQFSNSRSEMNVSTLELGDSALYLCASSLIGGGYEQYFGPGTRLTVT.

The V call is TRBV30, the J call TRBJ2-7; TRBD1 might be the D (6 bases). The CDR3 covers 13 residues. From germline, CDR1 is GTSNPN and CDR2 SVGIG (reference sequence). V gave up 1 base and J gave up 7 bases, with 14 bases separating them. For the CDR3, the DNA is TGTGCCTGGAGTGAAAGGGGGATGGGGGAGCAGTACTTC. It codes for CAWSERGMGEQYF.

This clone was seen a few times. J is TRBJ2-6 and V is TRBV14, with no clear D. The CDR3 is 16 amino acids. V dropped 4 bases and J dropped 4 bases, with 14 bases sitting between them. Germline V gives CDR1 SGHDN, CDR2 FVKESK. The CDR3 region is CASSPLNPSGANVLTF. The CDR3 bases are TGTGCCAGCAGCCCCCTGAATCCCTCCGGGGCCAACGTCCTGACTTTC.

CDR3: CASSYDLARGRKLFF. The CDR3 bases are TGTGCCAGCAGTTACGATCTGGCCAGGGGGCGAAAACTGTTTTTT. The V gene is TRBV6-6, the J gene TRBJ1-4; the match to TRBD1 covers 8 bases. CDR3 length: 15 amino acids. Per germline, CDR1 MNHNY and CDR2 SVGAGI (reference sequence). V lost 2 bases to trimming and J lost 10 bases; unmatched junction nucleotides: 9.

This chain joins TRBV10-3 and TRBJ1-2; D may be TRBD1 (5 bases). Germline lookup yields CDR1 ENHRY and CDR2 SYGVKD. The V end was cut by 8 bases, the J end by 3 bases, with 13 bases between. The CDR3 length is 13 residues. CDR3 bases: TGTGCCATCGGTATCAGGGCGGACTATGGCTACACCTTC. Translation gives CAIGIRADYGYTF.